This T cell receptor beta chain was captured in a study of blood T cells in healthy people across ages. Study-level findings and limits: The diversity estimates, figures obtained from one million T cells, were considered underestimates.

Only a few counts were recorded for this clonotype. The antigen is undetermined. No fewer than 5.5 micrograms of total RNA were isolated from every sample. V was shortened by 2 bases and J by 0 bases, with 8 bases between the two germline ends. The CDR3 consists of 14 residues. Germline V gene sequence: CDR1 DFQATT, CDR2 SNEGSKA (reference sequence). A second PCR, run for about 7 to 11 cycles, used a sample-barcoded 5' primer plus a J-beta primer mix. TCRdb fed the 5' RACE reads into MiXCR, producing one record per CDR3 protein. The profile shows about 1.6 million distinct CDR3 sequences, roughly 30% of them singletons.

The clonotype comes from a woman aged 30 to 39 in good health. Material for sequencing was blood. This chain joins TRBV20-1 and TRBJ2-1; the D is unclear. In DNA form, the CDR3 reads TGCAGTGCTAGACCTGTGAGCTCCTACAATGAGCAGTTCTTC. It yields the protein CSARPVSSYNEQFF.